The present entry profiles one T cell receptor beta chain with its context. Its antigen is still unknown. The source of the sample is a study of cytotoxic CD8 clonotypes in ibrutinib-treated CLL. Background on the study: Enrolment comprised under twelve relapsed/refractory and more than 14 treatment-naive patients; 17 to 18 were IGHV unmutated. The samples contained roughly 240,000 productive templates on average. They also contained an average of about 100,000 productive rearrangements.

Study results and limitations: The times at which samples were taken varied between sustained-remission and progressing patients.

Germline V gene data show CDR1 as MNHEY and CDR2 as SMNVEV (reference sequence). The CDR3 extends over 16 amino acids. Trimming removed 7 bases from V and 0 bases from J, with 13 bases in between. TCRdb's table, derived via immunoSEQ multiplex PCR, lists solely in-frame clones and lacks some. The sample contains about 140,000 clones, around 84% of which appear only once. The source was PBMCs, collected after 36 months of ibrutinib treatment. The rearrangement links TRBV27 to TRBJ1-6; D call uncertain. The clonotype comes from a human donor with chronic lymphocytic leukemia. The CDR3 region has the DNA TGTGCCAGCACGACAAACTACCGCTCCTATAATTCACCCCTCCACTTT. Its translation: CASTTNYRSYNSPLHF.